This entry concerns a single T cell receptor (beta chain). This sample was included in a study of blood T cell repertoires in COVID-19. Study at large: From the United States, Italy and Spain came samples of acute and convalescent COVID-19. Nucleic acid was either cDNA or gDNA, and it came from T cells, B-cell-depleted T cells, or PBMCs.

V shed 5 bases and J shed 4 bases, with 11 bases lying between them. CDR3 length: 13 amino acids. From germline, CDR1 is LNHNV and CDR2 YYDKDF (reference sequence). In the original processing: Amplification from reference gene primers served as the basis for estimated nucleated cell counts. The assay was immunoSEQ multiplex PCR, and TCRdb's table has in-frame clones only and misses some. V and J calls and clone size are as listed in that table; D and trimming were resolved from the DNA. The table includes roughly 120,000 clones, more than 60% detected once. J is TRBJ1-1 and V is TRBV15; possible D gene TRBD1, 6 bases. Sequencing input: peripheral blood. This receptor was taken from a man aged 65 to 85 with acute or convalescent COVID-19. CDR3 loop: CATSFMGATEAFF. In DNA form, the CDR3 reads TGTGCCACCAGCTTTATGGGGGCCACTGAAGCTTTCTTT.